A single sample gave rise to the 30 T cell receptor beta chains below, sequenced in a study of blood T cell repertoires in COVID-19. The repertoire was sequenced with immunoSEQ multiplex PCR; TCRdb's copy has only in-frame clones and lacks some. The data contain 400,000 to 500,000 clones, 70% to 90% of them singletons. Material for sequencing was peripheral blood. The receptors shown here come from a woman in her 30s with active or convalescent COVID-19.

In DNA form, the CDR3 reads TGTGCCAGCAGCGTAGGGGAGGACACTGAAGCTTTCTTT. Protein product: CASSVGEDTEAFF. This rearrangement joins TRBV11-3 to TRBJ1-1, with D possibly being TRBD1 (5 bases). The CDR3 runs to 13 residues. V was cut by 5 bases and J by 3 bases, with 10 bases left in between. The germline CDR1 and CDR2 sequences are SGHNT and YENEEA.

This clone was counted between two and nine times. The rearrangement uses TRBV5-6 and TRBJ2-2; 8 bases line up with TRBD1. The V and J ends lost 6 bases and 4 bases, in that order; junction bases with no gene match: 8. CDR3 length: 15 residues. Germline lookup yields CDR1 SGHDT and CDR2 YYEEEE. Written as DNA, the CDR3 is TGTGCCAGCAATCCAGGGGGCGCGAGCACCGGGGAGCTGTTTTTT. Encoded protein: CASNPGGASTGELFF. The variable domain in full, with the rest retrieved from reference TRBV5-6 and TRBJ2-2, is DAGVTQSPTHLIKTRGQQVTLRCSPKSGHDTVSWYQQALGQGPQFIFQYYEEEERQRGNFPDRFSGHQFPNYSSELNVNALLLGDSALYLCASNPGGASTGELFFGEGSRLTVL.

This sequence joins TRBV27 and TRBJ2-2; 7 bases fit TRBD1. The CDR3 covers 19 residues. J gave up 0 bases and V 5 bases, and 15 bases lay outside the gene matches. The germline V gene has CDR1 MNHEY and CDR2 SMNVEV (reference sequence). The DNA for the CDR3 is TGTGCCAGCAGTATACAACTATGGGACAGTCCTACGAACACCGGGGAGCTGTTTTTT. Its translation: CASSIQLWDSPTNTGELFF.

The chain recombines TRBV25-1 with TRBJ2-1, with TRBD2 matching 7 bases. The CDR3 contains 12 residues. Per germline, CDR1 MGHDK and CDR2 SYGVNS. V lost 6 bases to trimming and J lost 7 bases; unmatched junction nucleotides: 3. The CDR3 DNA follows: TGTGCCAGCAGAGCGGGGAATAATGAGCAGTTCTTC. Its protein product is CASRAGNNEQFF.

This chain links TRBV18 with TRBJ1-1; TRBD1 agrees at 11 bases. The V and J ends lost 3 bases and 4 bases, in that order; junction bases with no gene match: 1. This CDR3 region has 14 residues. CDR1 and CDR2 from the germline V gene are KGHSH and LQKENI. CDR3 region: CASSPGTGGTEAFF. The CDR3 region has the DNA TGTGCCAGCTCACCCGGGACAGGGGGCACTGAAGCTTTCTTT.

The gene calls are TRBV11-2 and TRBJ2-1; 9 bases match TRBD1. CDR1 and CDR2 from the germline V gene are SGHAT and FQNNGV. Unmatched junction bases numbered 3, after V lost 4 bases and J lost 5 bases. The CDR3 has 14 amino acids. CDR3: CASSSDRGNNEQFF. CDR3 bases: TGTGCCAGCAGCTCGGACAGGGGCAACAATGAGCAGTTCTTC.

This chain's CDR3 is CASSLRPGEGQPQHF. The CDR3 DNA sequence: TGTGCCAGCAGCTTGCGTCCAGGGGAGGGTCAGCCCCAGCATTTT. The chain couples TRBV21-1 to TRBJ1-5. TRBV21-1 is a recognized pseudogene. The CDR3 totals 15 residues.

The chain recombines TRBV5-6 with TRBJ1-6; D gene uncertain. Germline CDR1 SGHDT, CDR2 YYEEEE. The CDR3 totals 13 residues. The V gene lost 0 bases and the J gene lost 10 bases, with 8 bases spanning the gap. The chain's CDR3 is CASSLGRLSPLHF. The CDR3 nucleotides read TGTGCCAGCAGCTTGGGCAGACTATCACCCCTCCACTTT.

This chain joins TRBV12-3 or TRBV12-4 and TRBJ2-7; D perhaps matches TRBD2 (6 bases). Trimming removed 8 bases at V and 0 bases at J, with 11 bases between. The CDR3 covers 13 residues. CDR3 region: CASARDASYEQYF. The CDR3 coding sequence is TGTGCCAGCGCGCGGGATGCCTCCTACGAGCAGTACTTC.

The J gene is TRBJ2-1, the V gene TRBV20-1, with 10 bases lining up with TRBD1. Trimming took 3 bases from V and 6 from J; bases not matched to a gene: 17. Looked up from germline, CDR1 is DFQATT and CDR2 is SNEGSKA (reference sequence). The CDR3 contains 18 residues. Here the CDR3 reads CSASPFDTGTGVTNEQFF. CDR3 nucleotide sequence: TGCAGTGCTAGTCCCTTTGATACCGGGACAGGGGTTACCAATGAGCAGTTCTTC.

CDR3 region: CASNHRDSPRGEQFF. In DNA, the CDR3 is TGTGCCAGCAACCACCGGGACTCCCCAAGGGGTGAGCAGTTCTTC. The chain joins TRBV6-5 to TRBJ2-1, with D maybe TRBD2 (6 bases). Germline V lookup: CDR1 MNHEY, CDR2 SVGAGI. With 7 bases removed from V and 9 bases from J, the gap between germline ends came to 22 bases. The CDR3 totals 15 residues.

The chain uses TRBV29-1 and TRBJ1-1, with 7 bases fitting TRBD1. J was trimmed by 1 base and V by 3 bases; bases with no gene match: 2. Per germline, CDR1 SQVTM and CDR2 ANQGSEA. CDR3 length: 13 residues. For the CDR3, the DNA is TGCAGCGTTGAGGCAGGGGGGAACACTGAAGCTTTCTTT. Its protein is CSVEAGGNTEAFF.

A few counts support this clone. The chain combines TRBV6-5 with TRBJ1-3; 7 bases are a match to TRBD1. The CDR3 is 15 residues long. V was clipped by 7 bases and J by 1 base; unmatched bases: 7. Germline V gives CDR1 MNHEY, CDR2 SVGAGI. The CDR3 nucleotides read TGTGCCAGCAACAAACAGGGGACGTCTGGAAACACCATATATTTT. Its translation: CASNKQGTSGNTIYF.

This chain links TRBV5-5 with TRBJ2-7, with D possibly being TRBD1 (5 bases). The V end lost 5 bases, the J end lost 7 bases, and 22 bases lay between the germline ends. Germline loops: CDR1 SGHKS, CDR2 YYEKEE (reference sequence). This CDR3 has 15 amino acids. For the CDR3, the DNA is TGTGCCAGCAGTACGACGACCGCCAGGGCACTTGAGCAGTACTTC. Its protein is CASSTTTARALEQYF.

A note on this clone: The same CDR3 can be traced to other DNA sequences in this sample. This chain uses TRBV6-1 with TRBJ1-2; tentative D call: TRBD1 (5 bases). V was shortened by 1 base and J by 4 bases, with 7 bases between the two germline ends. Germline CDR1 reads MNHNS; CDR2 reads SASEGT. The CDR3 consists of 13 residues. The CDR3 sequence is CASSEGDSYGYTF. As DNA, the CDR3 is TGTGCCAGCAGTGAAGGGGACTCCTATGGCTACACCTTC.

CDR3 DNA sequence: TGTGCCAGCAGTAGAGGTTCGGTGAGGCCTGAAGCTTTCTTT. It specifies CASSRGSVRPEAFF. The chain has TRBV6-5 and TRBJ1-1; no definite D call. This CDR3 contains 14 residues. Trimming removed 5 bases from V and 6 bases from J, with 16 bases in between. Germline V gene data show CDR1 as MNHEY and CDR2 as SVGAGI.

J is TRBJ1-1 and V is TRBV5-1; no clear D gene. CDR1 and CDR2 (germline): SGHRS, YFSETQ. V was pared by 0 bases and J by 4 bases, with 13 bases between. The CDR3 spans 15 residues. The CDR3 is CASSLGAPAGTEAFF. DNA for the CDR3: TGCGCCAGCAGCTTGGGAGCTCCCGCGGGCACTGAAGCTTTCTTT.

The genes are TRBV6-1 and TRBJ2-7; D is perhaps TRBD1 (6 bases). V dropped 3 bases and J dropped 4 bases, with 22 bases sitting between them. The CDR3 is 17 residues long. Germline V gene lookup returns CDR1 MNHNS and CDR2 SASEGT. This CDR3 reads CASSDRYRADGLYEQYF. CDR3 sequence (DNA): TGTGCCAGCAGTGACCGCTACAGGGCTGACGGCCTATACGAGCAGTACTTC.

About this clone itself: One junction end does not reproduce the germline sequence, and a read error may be involved. V and J are TRBV12-3 or TRBV12-4 and TRBJ1-2; D may be TRBD1 (6 bases). The CDR3 consists of 12 residues. For the CDR3, the DNA is TGTGCCAGCAGTTTAAGGGGGTGGGAATTTTACTTC. The encoded protein is CASSLRGWEFYF.

The V and J genes are TRBV6-5 and TRBJ1-5, with D possibly TRBD1 on 6 matching bases. V was trimmed by 11 bases and J by 5 bases, leaving 16 bases between them. This CDR3 is 13 amino acids long. CDR1 MNHEY and CDR2 SVGAGI come from the germline V gene. Written as DNA, the CDR3 is TGTGCCGGGCGGGGGCAGGGTCATCAGCCCCAGCATTTT. Translation: CAGRGQGHQPQHF.

In this sample, this clone turned up a few times. The chain couples TRBV4-1 to TRBJ1-1; D perhaps matches TRBD1 (5 bases). The length of the CDR3 is 14 residues. The V end lost 2 bases, the J end lost 5 bases, and 12 bases lay between the germline ends. Germline V gene sequence: CDR1 MGHRA, CDR2 YSYEKL. CDR3 nucleotides: TGCGCCAGCAGCCAACCCGGGGGGGGAACTGAAGCTTTCTTT. Translating gives CASSQPGGGTEAFF.

This clone has a single count. The junction does not match germline at one end; this may be a read error. The chain carries TRBV12-3 or TRBV12-4 and TRBJ2-3, with TRBD2 matching over 10 bases. CDR3 length equals 11 residues. DNA of the CDR3: TGTGCCAGCAGTTCGGGACTAGCGAGAGATTTT. This translates into CASSSGLARDF.

This chain connects TRBV7-2 to TRBJ2-3; possibly TRBD2 for D (7 bases). This CDR3 has 14 amino acids. V lost 7 bases and J 2 bases, leaving 13 bases between the germline ends. Germline lookup yields CDR1 SGHTA and CDR2 FQGNSA. CDR3 sequence: CASNRGGFTDTQYF. The CDR3 DNA reads as TGTGCCAGCAACCGCGGGGGCTTCACAGATACGCAGTATTTT.

This clone has only one observation. This sequence joins TRBV10-3 and TRBJ1-3; 8 bases fit TRBD1. V lost 6 bases, J lost 4 bases, and 2 bases stayed unmatched. Germline V gene sequence: CDR1 ENHRY, CDR2 SYGVKD. The CDR3 runs to 13 residues. Written as DNA, the CDR3 is TGTGCCATCAGGGGACAGGAGGGAAACACCATATATTTT. Protein product: CAIRGQEGNTIYF.

CDR3 protein: CASSLGGSSYEQYF. Here the CDR3 DNA reads TGTGCCAGCAGCTTGGGCGGGTCCTCCTACGAGCAGTACTTC. The V and J genes are TRBV11-2 and TRBJ2-7; possibly TRBD2 for D (5 bases). The V gene lost 3 bases and the J gene lost 0 bases, with 9 bases spanning the gap. The CDR3 length is 14 residues. CDR1 is SGHAT, CDR2 FQNNGV, per germline.

The rearrangement uses TRBV3-1 (or the pseudogene TRBV3-2) and TRBJ1-2, with 7 bases identical to TRBD1. The CDR3 contains 14 residues. Unmatched junction bases numbered 6, after V lost 1 base and J lost 7 bases. The germline gives CDR1 LGHDT, CDR2 YNNKEL (reference sequence). In DNA form, the CDR3 reads TGTGCCAGCAGCCAAGTCCCTACAGGGGCTGGCTACACCTTC. Translation: CASSQVPTGAGYTF.

This clone has just one count. The J gene is TRBJ2-7, the V gene TRBV3-1 (or the pseudogene TRBV3-2), with 8 bases fitting TRBD2. Germline CDR1 and CDR2: LGHDT and YNNKEL (reference sequence). The J segment lost 0 bases and the V segment lost 4 bases, leaving 14 bases of the junction unmatched. This CDR3 has 18 amino acids. The CDR3 nucleotides are TGTGCCAGCAGCCTGGGGTCAGCGGGAGCCGGGAGCTCCTACGAGCAGTACTTC. This sequence encodes CASSLGSAGAGSSYEQYF.

The chain recombines TRBV4-2 with TRBJ2-7; possibly TRBD1 for D (5 bases). Germline CDR1 is LGHNA and CDR2 is YNFKEQ. This CDR3 has 17 amino acids. V dropped 4 bases and J dropped 0 bases, with 19 bases sitting between them. The DNA for the CDR3 is TGTGCCAGCAGCCCCTCCACCTCAGCTGACAGCTCCTACGAGCAGTACTTC. Protein sequence: CASSPSTSADSSYEQYF.

The J gene is TRBJ2-7, the V gene TRBV7-8; 13 nucleotides align to TRBD2. The germline CDR1 and CDR2 sequences are SGHVS and FQNEAQ. Trimming took 1 base from V and 4 from J; bases not matched to a gene: 10. The CDR3 is 18 amino acids. In nucleotides, the CDR3 is TGTGCCAGCAGCTTAGTAGGAGCGTGGACTAGCGGGAGATACGAGCAGTACTTC. It yields the protein CASSLVGAWTSGRYEQYF.

This chain connects TRBV5-1 to TRBJ1-2; 7 bases match TRBD1. Unmatched junction bases numbered 6, after V lost 4 bases and J lost 0 bases. Germline values: CDR1 SGHRS, CDR2 YFSETQ. CDR3 length: 15 residues. CDR3 sequence reads: CASSGGQVPNYGYTF. CDR3 nucleotides: TGCGCCAGCAGCGGAGGACAGGTCCCTAACTATGGCTACACCTTC.